The rows below give T cell receptor beta chains drawn from one sample of a study of blood T cell repertoires in COVID-19. This table comes from immunoSEQ multiplex PCR, and its TCRdb copy is limited to in-frame clones, with some not included. The repertoire holds about 52,000 clones, around 81% seen once, with 26% in the top ten. Sequencing used peripheral blood. The receptors come from a woman of 80 years or more with COVID-19, enrolled during active disease. CDR3s include the opening cysteine and the closing phenylalanine or tryptophan. D genes are given only for firm matches. The size entry is marked missing in some rows and otherwise reads once, few, many or a size class.

TGTGCCAGCAGCCACACGGAGTCCTACGAGCAGTACTTC | CASSHTESYEQYF | - | TRBV11-2 | - | TRBJ2-7
TGTGCCACTCTCCGGGACAGGGATGCCGACTCCTATAATTCACCCCTCCACTTT | CATLRDRDADSYNSPLHF | - | TRBV7-9 | TRBD1 | TRBJ1-6
TGTGCCAGCAGCGAACAGGGGGCGAGCAATCAGCCCCAGCATTTT | CASSEQGASNQPQHF | - | TRBV9 | TRBD1 | TRBJ1-5
TGTGCCAGCAGTCAGCCAGCGGCTCTAGTTTTT | CASSQPAALVF | - | TRBV6-2/TRBV6-3 | - | TRBJ1-4
TGTGCCAGCTCACCCGATCGGGAGCAGTTCTTC | CASSPDREQFF | - | TRBV18 | - | TRBJ2-1
TGTGCCAGTAGTATGTCCAGGGGGCACACCGGGGAGCTGTTTTTT | CASSMSRGHTGELFF | - | TRBV19 | TRBD1 | TRBJ2-2
TGTGCCAGCAGTGAATACGCTAGCGGGAGGTCCACCTACAATGAGCAGTTCTTC | CASSEYASGRSTYNEQFF | - | TRBV6-1 | TRBD2 | TRBJ2-1
TGTGCCAGCAGCCAAGGGGGGACAGGGGATATAGGTGGCTACACCTTC | CASSQGGTGDIGGYTF | - | TRBV3-1/TRBV3-2 | TRBD1 | TRBJ1-2
TGCAGCGGGACAGGTGCGGGAGGCTACACCTTC | CSGTGAGGYTF | - | TRBV29-1 | TRBD1 | TRBJ1-2
TGTGCCAGCAGTAAGACAGGCGGTTCCTACGAGCAGTACTTC | CASSKTGGSYEQYF | - | TRBV6-6 | - | TRBJ2-7
TGTGCCAGCAGTAGACAGGCTGGAAATCAGCCCCAGCATTTT | CASSRQAGNQPQHF | - | TRBV2 | - | TRBJ1-5
TGTGCCAGCGGCCCCCCTGTCTCCCCCTACGAGCAGTACTTC | CASGPPVSPYEQYF | - | TRBV6-5 | - | TRBJ2-7
TGTGCCAGCAGCTTAGAACCTACCTACGAGCAGTACTTC | CASSLEPTYEQYF | - | TRBV7-6 | - | TRBJ2-7
TGTGCCAGTAGCGCCGGACAGGAACAGAACACTGAAGCTTTCTTT | CASSAGQEQNTEAFF | - | TRBV19 | TRBD1 | TRBJ1-1
TGTGCCACCAGTGATTTTTCCCCCGACAGTACAGATACGCAGTATTTT | CATSDFSPDSTDTQYF | few | TRBV24-1 | - | TRBJ2-3
TGTGCCAGCAGTGAATGTCGGGTAGCCAAAAACATTCAGTACTTC | CASSECRVAKNIQYF | - | TRBV25-1 | - | TRBJ2-4
TGTGCCAGCTCACCCCCGGGACTGGGGTCCATAGATACGCAGTATTTT | CASSPPGLGSIDTQYF | - | TRBV18 | - | TRBJ2-3
TGTGCCAGTAAAATACAGGGGAACACCGGGGAGCTGTTTTTT | CASKIQGNTGELFF | - | TRBV19 | - | TRBJ2-2
TGTGCCAGCAGCCTGCGGGGAACCTACAATGAGCAGTTCTTC | CASSLRGTYNEQFF | - | TRBV3-1/TRBV3-2 | - | TRBJ2-1
TGTGCCAGCAGCGTAGGCGCTAGCGGTTCCGACGAGCAGTACTTC | CASSVGASGSDEQYF | - | TRBV9 | TRBD2 | TRBJ2-7
TGTGCCAGCAGTTTAGACTTTGCTGAAGCTTTCTTT | CASSLDFAEAFF | - | TRBV7-9 | - | TRBJ1-1
TGTGCCAGTAGTCCCCGGACAGGGGTCTACGAGCAGTACTTC | CASSPRTGVYEQYF | once | TRBV19 | TRBD1 | TRBJ2-7
TGTGCCAGCAGCCAGGAAGCGGGAGGGCCGATCCTAGGGGAGCTGTTTTTT | CASSQEAGGPILGELFF | - | TRBV4-2 | TRBD2 | TRBJ2-2
TGCGCCAGCTTGGCGGGAGGGCCTCAAGATACGCAGTATTTT | CASLAGGPQDTQYF | - | TRBV5-1 | TRBD2 | TRBJ2-3
TGTGCCAGCAGCCCCAGTTCGGGCACACTAGCGGGATTAGATACGCAGTATTTT | CASSPSSGTLAGLDTQYF | - | TRBV9 | TRBD2 | TRBJ2-3
TGCGCCAGCAGCTTAACTAGCGGGTGGAGCTCCTACAATGAGCAGTTCTTC | CASSLTSGWSSYNEQFF | - | TRBV5-1 | TRBD2 | TRBJ2-1
TGTGCCAGCAGTGATCTAGGGGATGCCTATGGCTACACCTTC | CASSDLGDAYGYTF | few | TRBV2 | - | TRBJ1-2
TGTGCCAGCAGCCAGGGTACAGGGGCCACTGAAGCTTTCTTT | CASSQGTGATEAFF | - | TRBV7-3 | TRBD1 | TRBJ1-1
TGCGCCAGCAGTGAGTCTCGCCCGACCACAGGGGAGCAGTTCTTC | CASSESRPTTGEQFF | once | TRBV10-2 | - | TRBJ2-1
TGTGCCAGCAGCTTAATCGAGGAGTTCTTC | CASSLIEEFF | - | TRBV7-9 | - | TRBJ2-1
TGTGCCAGCAGCGTAGGCGCATTCCTGGACACCATATATTTT | CASSVGAFLDTIYF | - | TRBV9 | - | TRBJ1-3
TGTGCCTGTGGACCCTCCCACGAGCAGTACTTC | CACGPSHEQYF | - | TRBV30 | - | TRBJ2-7
TGTGCCAGCTCACCTCCGGCTAGCAACTACGAGCAGTACTTC | CASSPPASNYEQYF | - | TRBV18 | - | TRBJ2-7
TGCAGCGTTGAAGAAACAGTATCATCCTATGGCTACACCTTC | CSVEETVSSYGYTF | - | TRBV29-1 | - | TRBJ1-2
TGTGCCAGCCGCGGGGGACCAAACACCGGGGAGCTGTTTTTT | CASRGGPNTGELFF | - | TRBV28 | TRBD2 | TRBJ2-2
TGCGCCAGCAGCCAGCAGGGGGCGGCTGAAGCTTTCTTT | CASSQQGAAEAFF | - | TRBV5-1 | TRBD1 | TRBJ1-1
TGCGCCAGCAGAATCTCAGTCAGCTCCTACGAGCAGTACTTC | CASRISVSSYEQYF | - | TRBV5-1 | - | TRBJ2-7
TGTGCCAGCAGTTACACAGGGGGCGGAGAGACCCAGTACTTC | CASSYTGGGETQYF | - | TRBV27 | TRBD1 | TRBJ2-5
TGTGCCAGCAGTAAGCGGCGGTCCTACTACAATGAGCAGTTCTTC | CASSKRRSYYNEQFF | - | TRBV2 | - | TRBJ2-1
TGTGCCAGCTCACCTCGGACTAGCGGGAACTACGAGCAGTACTTC | CASSPRTSGNYEQYF | - | TRBV18 | TRBD2 | TRBJ2-7
TGCGCCAGCAGCCAAGATATCCAGGGGGGCGAGGCTTTCTTT | CASSQDIQGGEAFF | - | TRBV4-1 | TRBD1 | TRBJ1-1
TGTGCCAGCAGCAAAGGGGACTCAACATCCGGAAACTACGAGCAGTACTTC | CASSKGDSTSGNYEQYF | once | TRBV21-1 | - | TRBJ2-7
TGTGCCAGCAGTACCAGATCAGGGGCCTCGGCTTTT | CASSTRSGASAF | - | TRBV28 | - | TRBJ1-4
TGTGCCATCAGTCCGGTAGCGGGAAGTGGGGAGACCCAGTACTTC | CAISPVAGSGETQYF | - | TRBV10-3 | TRBD2 | TRBJ2-5
TGTGCCACCAGTGACCCTAGCGGAGCCTACAATGAGCAGTTCTTC | CATSDPSGAYNEQFF | - | TRBV24-1 | TRBD2 | TRBJ2-1
TGTGCCACCACTCAGCGGCGAGGAAATTCACCCCTCCACTTT | CATTQRRGNSPLHF | - | TRBV19 | - | TRBJ1-6
TGTGCCAGCAGCTTTACGAGTCCCTACAATGAGCAGTTCTTC | CASSFTSPYNEQFF | - | TRBV7-9 | - | TRBJ2-1
TGTGCCAGCAGCCCCCTAGGTACGGGGTCCTACGAGCAGTACTTC | CASSPLGTGSYEQYF | - | TRBV7-9 | - | TRBJ2-7
TGTGCCAGCAGCCCCACAGGGGGGATTCAGTACTTC | CASSPTGGIQYF | - | TRBV27 | TRBD1 | TRBJ2-4
TGTGCCAGCAGCTTAGTGGGCGGGAGGGCTCATGAGCAGTTCTTC | CASSLVGGRAHEQFF | - | TRBV11-2 | TRBD2 | TRBJ2-1
TGTGCCAGTAGCCAAGCCCGGACTAGCGGGAACACCGGGGAGCTGTTTTTT | CASSQARTSGNTGELFF | - | TRBV19 | TRBD2 | TRBJ2-2
TGTGCCATCAGTGAGGGGGACACGACCGAAGCCCTCCACTTT | CAISEGDTTEALHF | - | TRBV10-3 | - | TRBJ1-6
TGTGCCACCAGCCCAATTGGAAACACCATATATTTT | CATSPIGNTIYF | - | TRBV15 | - | TRBJ1-3